The T cell receptor (beta chain) described here comes from a study of blood T cell repertoires in COVID-19. Study background: From T cells, B-cell-depleted T cells, or PBMCs came the material, which was cDNA or gDNA.

Methods used by the authors: Using reference gene primer amplification, nucleated cell counts were estimated. This table comes from immunoSEQ multiplex PCR, and its TCRdb copy is limited to in-frame clones, with some not included. For V, J and clone size, that table is used; D and trimming come from the DNA. This table has around 260,000 clones, about 87% appearing once. CDR1 and CDR2 from the germline V gene are SGHAT and FQNNGV. The CDR3 length is 13 residues. V gave up 3 bases and J gave up 8 bases; unmatched junction bases: 4. While infection was still active, Seattle patients were enrolled and then followed longitudinally.

This chain links TRBV11-2 with TRBJ2-1; 7 bases align to TRBD2. The source is a woman in her fifties or sixties with COVID-19, enrolled during active disease. The sequenced sample was peripheral blood. The CDR3 spells CASSLGGGYEQFF. CDR3 coding DNA: TGTGCCAGCAGCTTGGGCGGGGGTTATGAGCAGTTCTTC.